One sample yielded the 28 T cell receptor beta chains listed below, sequenced in a study of technical replicates of blood from a handful of donors. The repertoire was sequenced with immunoSEQ multiplex PCR; TCRdb's copy has only in-frame clones and lacks some. Among around 93,000 clones listed, approximately 95% were seen once. The sample was T cells isolated from PBMCs. The receptors here all came from a human donor in good health.

This clone has only one observation. This chain connects TRBV28 to TRBJ2-2, with a possible D match to TRBD1 (6 bases). The ends were cut back, 10 bases at V and 0 bases at J, with 12 bases in the middle. The CDR3 totals 14 residues. In germline, CDR1 is MDHEN, CDR2 SYDVKM. The CDR3 spells CAIATGANTGELFF. CDR3 nucleotides: TGTGCCATCGCGACAGGTGCGAACACCGGGGAGCTGTTTTTT.

V gene TRBV18 combines with J gene TRBJ2-7, with 8 bases matching TRBD2. V shed 3 bases and J 3 bases; nucleotides not matched to a gene: 7. CDR3 length: 15 residues. Germline V gene data show CDR1 as KGHSH and CDR2 as LQKENI. The CDR3 nucleotides read TGTGCCAGCTCACCGTTCGGGAGGGATAGCTACGAGCAGTACTTC. Translation: CASSPFGRDSYEQYF.

This clone showed up just once. V usage is TRBV15 and J usage is TRBJ2-3, with 8 bases identical to TRBD1. CDR1 is LNHNV and CDR2 is YYDKDF in the germline V gene (reference sequence). The CDR3 has 16 residues. V shed 0 bases, J shed 4 bases, and the junction held 6 bases outside the gene matches. Here the CDR3 reads CATSRDLIQGADTQYF. CDR3 nucleotide sequence: TGTGCCACCAGCAGAGATCTTATACAGGGGGCAGATACGCAGTATTTT.

The rearrangement uses TRBV30 and TRBJ2-7, with TRBD1 matching over 7 bases. The CDR3 totals 13 residues. With 4 bases clipped from V and 2 bases from J, the junction kept 5 bases outside the gene matches. Germline CDR1 and CDR2: GTSNPN and SVGIG (reference sequence). CDR3 DNA: TGTGCCTGGACTTGGGGGACAGCCTACGAGCAGTACTTC. It translates to CAWTWGTAYEQYF. The whole variable domain, remainder taken from reference TRBV30 and TRBJ2-7, is SQTIHQWPATLVQPVGSPLSLECTVEGTSNPNLYWYRQAAGRGLQLLFYSVGIGQISSEVPQNLSASRPQDRQFILSSKKLLLSDSGFYLCAWTWGTAYEQYFGPGTRLTVT.

This clone showed up just once. This sequence joins TRBV2 and TRBJ2-1, with D perhaps TRBD2 (6 bases). Germline V gene sequence: CDR1 SNHLY, CDR2 FYNNEI. V was trimmed by 8 bases and J by 1 base, leaving 6 bases between them. The CDR3 totals 12 residues. The CDR3 here is CASAGSYNEQFF. The CDR3 nucleotides are TGTGCCAGCGCGGGGTCCTACAATGAGCAGTTCTTC.

This clone was detected only once. The chain carries TRBV9 and TRBJ2-3; TRBD2 aligns across 14 bases. V lost 0 bases, J lost 4 bases, and 4 bases stayed unmatched. From germline, CDR1 is SGDLS and CDR2 YYNGEE. This CDR3 spans 17 amino acids. The CDR3 DNA is TGTGCCAGCAGCGTAGGGACTAGCGGGAGGATCGCAGATACGCAGTATTTT. This translates into CASSVGTSGRIADTQYF.

The rearrangement joins TRBV7-9 to TRBJ2-7, with D possibly being TRBD2 (5 bases). Trimming cost V 8 bases and J 2 bases, with 10 bases left between them. Germline V gives CDR1 SEHNR, CDR2 FQNEAQ (reference sequence). The CDR3 is made up of 12 amino acids. The CDR3 DNA is TGTGCCAGCGGCCCGAGGGCCTACGAGCAGTACTTC. It encodes CASGPRAYEQYF.

The CDR3 coding sequence is TGTGCCAGCAGCGAGGGGACTAGCGGGAATTGGGTCGCCGGGGAGCTGTTTTTT. It specifies CASSEGTSGNWVAGELFF. The V gene is TRBV7-2, the J gene TRBJ2-2; 13 bases map to TRBD2. The CDR3 covers 18 residues. From germline, CDR1 is SGHTA and CDR2 FQGNSA. Unmatched junction bases numbered 12, after V lost 5 bases and J lost 6 bases.

The chain uses TRBV15 and TRBJ2-1; possible D gene TRBD1, 5 bases. Looked up from germline, CDR1 is LNHNV and CDR2 is YYDKDF (reference sequence). The V gene lost 5 bases and the J gene lost 4 bases, with 9 bases spanning the gap. The CDR3 is 13 amino acids. The chain's CDR3 is CATSRRQYNEQFF. The CDR3 DNA reads as TGTGCCACCAGCCGGAGACAGTACAATGAGCAGTTCTTC.

The genes are TRBV19 and TRBJ1-3, with D unclear. The CDR3 covers 14 residues. Trimming removed 7 bases at V and 3 bases at J, with 13 bases between. Per the germline V gene, CDR1 is LNHDA and CDR2 is SQIVND (reference sequence). The CDR3 DNA is TGTGCCAGTACTCAAGGAGGGCTTGGAAACACCATATATTTT. It specifies CASTQGGLGNTIYF.

The chain uses TRBV4-3 and TRBJ2-7; unclear D gene. The CDR3 covers 15 residues. Germline V CDR1 and CDR2: LGHNA, YSLEER. The V end lost 0 bases, the J end lost 3 bases, and 12 bases lay between the germline ends. Here the CDR3 reads CASSQDSSVYYEQYF. The DNA for the CDR3 is TGCGCCAGCAGCCAAGATTCGAGCGTCTACTACGAGCAGTACTTC.

This chain connects TRBV30 to TRBJ2-7, with a tentative D call TRBD1 (5 bases). Germline CDR1 is GTSNPN and CDR2 is SVGIG (reference sequence). The CDR3 contains 11 residues. With 8 bases removed from V and 2 bases from J, the gap between germline ends came to 10 bases. This CDR3 is CAGAVTYEQYF. CDR3 nucleotides: TGTGCCGGGGCGGTTACCTACGAGCAGTACTTC.

The J gene is TRBJ2-2, the V gene TRBV4-1; possibly TRBD2 for D (6 bases). This CDR3 has 15 residues. Germline assignment: CDR1 MGHRA and CDR2 YSYEKL. V lost 3 bases and J 4 bases, leaving 12 bases between the germline ends. The CDR3 loop is CASSQPGLLTGELFF. The CDR3 DNA follows: TGCGCCAGCAGCCAGCCGGGACTGCTCACCGGGGAGCTGTTTTTT.

This clone was seen more than once but under ten times. The chain links TRBV11-2 to TRBJ1-1; TRBD1 is a possible D gene (6 bases). The CDR3 covers 17 residues. Germline V CDR1 and CDR2: SGHAT, FQNNGV. The ends were cut back, 6 bases at V and 2 bases at J, with 22 bases in the middle. The CDR3 sequence: CASSPLLGQGRNTEAFF. The CDR3 DNA reads TGTGCCAGCAGTCCTCTCCTGGGGCAGGGGAGAAACACTGAAGCTTTCTTT.

J is TRBJ2-1 and V is TRBV5-8, with 9 bases identical to TRBD2. The CDR3 contains 15 residues. V lost 4 bases to trimming and J lost 6 bases; unmatched junction nucleotides: 8. From germline, CDR1 is SGHTS and CDR2 YDEGEE. The CDR3 DNA follows: TGTGCCAGCAGCCCTGGGACTAGCCAGGGCAATGAGCAGTTCTTC. It is translated as CASSPGTSQGNEQFF.

The count of this clone is one. The rearrangement links TRBV28 to TRBJ2-1; unclear D gene. Trimming cost V 3 bases and J 8 bases, with 8 bases left between them. The CDR3 extends over 12 amino acids. CDR1 MDHEN and CDR2 SYDVKM come from the germline V gene. The CDR3 region is CASSFPEYEQFF. The CDR3 region has the DNA TGTGCCAGCAGTTTTCCGGAGTATGAGCAGTTCTTC. Variable domain in full (rest from reference TRBV28 and TRBJ2-1): DVKVTQSSRYLVKRTGEKVFLECVQDMDHENMFWYRQDPGLGLRLIYFSYDVKMKEKGDIPEGYSVSREKKERFSLILESASTNQTSMYLCASSFPEYEQFFGPGTRLTVL.

This clone has just one count. The rearrangement links TRBV10-1 to TRBJ2-5, with TRBD1 matching over 7 bases. V lost 2 bases and J lost 2; bases outside the gene matches: 14. The CDR3 covers 18 residues. The germline V gene has CDR1 WNHNN and CDR2 SYGVQD (reference sequence). The CDR3 here is CASSEPDRESCLQETQYF. The CDR3 region has the DNA TGCGCCAGCAGTGAGCCAGACAGGGAGTCATGTTTACAAGAGACCCAGTACTTC.

This chain links TRBV7-9 with TRBJ1-1; TRBD1 is a possible D gene (6 bases). Per germline, CDR1 SEHNR and CDR2 FQNEAQ (reference sequence). The CDR3 runs to 16 residues. The V end was cut by 3 bases, the J end by 9 bases, with 23 bases between. CDR3 sequence: CASSFRSVGEGDKAFF. CDR3 bases: TGTGCCAGCAGCTTTCGCTCAGTAGGGGAAGGGGACAAAGCTTTCTTT.

This clone occurred once. The rearrangement uses TRBV30 and TRBJ2-7, with 7 bases identical to TRBD1. The junction had 4 bases not matched to a gene; V was cut back by 4 bases and J by 4 bases. Germline V gives CDR1 GTSNPN, CDR2 SVGIG (reference sequence). The CDR3 is made up of 12 amino acids. The CDR3 is CAWTGQAYEQYF. The CDR3 region has the DNA TGTGCCTGGACAGGACAGGCATACGAGCAGTACTTC.

The gene calls are TRBV28 and TRBJ2-7, with TRBD1 identical over 8 bases. V was clipped by 6 bases and J by 4 bases; unmatched bases: 5. CDR1 and CDR2 from the germline V gene are MDHEN and SYDVKM. This CDR3 region has 13 residues. The CDR3 spells CASSLRGPYEQYF. Written as DNA, the CDR3 is TGTGCCAGCAGCCTCAGGGGGCCTTACGAGCAGTACTTC.

This chain uses TRBV5-1 with TRBJ1-1; 9 nucleotides line up with TRBD1. The germline CDR1 and CDR2 sequences are SGHRS and YFSETQ. The CDR3 loop spans 14 amino acids. J was trimmed by 7 bases and V by 3 bases; bases with no gene match: 7. The CDR3 sequence is CASSWGGQGNEAFF. CDR3 sequence (DNA): TGCGCCAGCAGCTGGGGGGGACAGGGCAATGAAGCTTTCTTT.

The chain has TRBV28 and TRBJ2-1, with D maybe TRBD1 (6 bases). The V and J ends lost 6 bases and 9 bases respectively, with 21 bases between them. The length of the CDR3 is 15 residues. The germline V gene encodes CDR1 MDHEN and CDR2 SYDVKM. CDR3 in amino acids: CASSRRGHTEGEQFF. In DNA, the CDR3 is TGTGCCAGCAGCCGAAGGGGACACACTGAAGGTGAGCAGTTCTTC.

The chain has TRBV4-1 and TRBJ2-3; TRBD1 might be the D (5 bases). Germline assignment: CDR1 MGHRA and CDR2 YSYEKL. Trimming removed 4 bases at V and 0 bases at J, with 17 bases between. CDR3 size: 17 residues. CDR3 sequence: CASSRDPTVSSTDTQYF. The CDR3 region has the DNA TGCGCCAGCAGCCGAGACCCGACAGTCTCTAGCACAGATACGCAGTATTTT.

The rearrangement joins TRBV5-1 to TRBJ2-7; 7 bases fit TRBD1. The CDR3 is 15 residues long. The germline gives CDR1 SGHRS, CDR2 YFSETQ. Unmatched junction bases numbered 6, after V lost 0 bases and J lost 3 bases. In nucleotides, the CDR3 is TGCGCCAGCAGCTTGGAGACAGGGCCGGGCTACGAGCAGTACTTC. It specifies CASSLETGPGYEQYF.

The chain links TRBV7-8 to TRBJ2-3; 9 bases fit TRBD1. The CDR3 length is 16 residues. The ends lost 5 bases at V and 1 base at J; junction bases unmatched: 7. Looked up from germline, CDR1 is SGHVS and CDR2 is FQNEAQ. CDR3 protein: CASSPGTGRGTDTQYF. DNA of the CDR3: TGTGCCAGCAGCCCGGGGACAGGGAGGGGCACAGATACGCAGTATTTT.

This clone was seen only once. V is TRBV18 and J is TRBJ2-7; 7 nucleotides align to TRBD2. The CDR3 length is 13 residues. Germline V gene lookup returns CDR1 KGHSH and CDR2 LQKENI. V lost 5 bases and J lost 4; bases outside the gene matches: 5. CDR3 loop: CASSNPSGYEQYF. The CDR3 DNA reads as TGTGCCAGCTCAAATCCTAGCGGATACGAGCAGTACTTC.

V is TRBV7-3 and J is TRBJ1-1; D might be TRBD1 (6 bases). Germline V gives CDR1 SGHTA, CDR2 FQGTGA. CDR3 length: 16 amino acids. Trimming took 1 base from V and 3 from J, leaving 15 bases between them. The DNA for the CDR3 is TGTGCCAGCAGCTTAAGGGGGGGGGCCAGAGACACTGAAGCTTTCTTT. Protein: CASSLRGGARDTEAFF.

The V and J genes are TRBV30 and TRBJ2-3; tentatively, D is TRBD1 (6 bases). This CDR3 has 12 amino acids. V gave up 3 bases and J gave up 4 bases, with 8 bases separating them. Germline CDR1 GTSNPN, CDR2 SVGIG (reference sequence). The CDR3 DNA sequence: TGTGCCTGGAGCGCAGGGGCAGATACGCAGTATTTT. It yields the protein CAWSAGADTQYF.